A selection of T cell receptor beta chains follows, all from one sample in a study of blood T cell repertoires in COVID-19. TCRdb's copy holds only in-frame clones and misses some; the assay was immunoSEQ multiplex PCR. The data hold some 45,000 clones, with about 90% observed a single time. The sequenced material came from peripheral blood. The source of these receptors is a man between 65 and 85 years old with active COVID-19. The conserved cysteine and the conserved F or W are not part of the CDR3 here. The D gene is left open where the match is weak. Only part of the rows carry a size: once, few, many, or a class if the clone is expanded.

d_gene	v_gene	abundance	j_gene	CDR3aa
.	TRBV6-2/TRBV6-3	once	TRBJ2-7	ASSYPQQGPTSYEQY
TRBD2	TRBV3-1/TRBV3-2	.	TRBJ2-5	ASSQGSGDLQETQY
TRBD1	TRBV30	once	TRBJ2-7	AWSYRGEQY
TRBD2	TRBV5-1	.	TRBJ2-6	ASSSSGGSGANVLT
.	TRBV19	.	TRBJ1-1	ASSIVPPAAEAF
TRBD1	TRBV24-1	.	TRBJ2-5	ATSANSGTGLETQY
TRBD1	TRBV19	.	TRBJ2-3	ASRPGQGADTQY
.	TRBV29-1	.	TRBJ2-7	SARDTSYEQY
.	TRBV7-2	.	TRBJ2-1	ASSYYRGGNEQF
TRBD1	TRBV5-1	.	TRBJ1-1	ASSLGGGQQEAF
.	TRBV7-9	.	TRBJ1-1	ASSQPAAMNAEAF
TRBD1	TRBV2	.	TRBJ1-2	ASREIGQDYGYT
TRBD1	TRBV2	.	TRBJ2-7	ASTWDRGSSYEQY
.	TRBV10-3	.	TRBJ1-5	AISGSRGGSNQPQH
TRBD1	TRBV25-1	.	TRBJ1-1	ASSPPDRVWGEAF
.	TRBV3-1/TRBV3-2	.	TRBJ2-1	ASSRQGNEQF
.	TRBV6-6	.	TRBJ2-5	ASSYTSGGETQY
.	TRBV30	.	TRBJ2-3	AWSVSGVRTQY
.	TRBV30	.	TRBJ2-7	AWRPRDTKYEQY
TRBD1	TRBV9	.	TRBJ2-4	ASSDRDRGYIQY
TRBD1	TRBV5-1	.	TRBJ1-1	ASSSGQGGTEAF
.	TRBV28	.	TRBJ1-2	ASSSDYGYT
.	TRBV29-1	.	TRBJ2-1	SDLVTSSEQF
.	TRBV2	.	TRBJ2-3	ASLLGEPTDTQY
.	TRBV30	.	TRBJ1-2	AWSTGPTYT
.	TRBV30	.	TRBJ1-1	AWGLGRNTEAF